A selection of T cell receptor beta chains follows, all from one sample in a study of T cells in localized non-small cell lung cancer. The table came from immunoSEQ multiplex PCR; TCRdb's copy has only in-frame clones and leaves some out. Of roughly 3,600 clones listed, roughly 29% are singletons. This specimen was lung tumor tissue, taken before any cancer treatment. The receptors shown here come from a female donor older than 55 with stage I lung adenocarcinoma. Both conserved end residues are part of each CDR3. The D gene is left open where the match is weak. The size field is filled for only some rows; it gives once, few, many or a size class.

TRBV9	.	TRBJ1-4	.	CASTSPWEGERTNEKLFF	TGTGCCAGCACTTCTCCTTGGGAGGGCGAAAGAACTAATGAAAAACTGTTTTTT
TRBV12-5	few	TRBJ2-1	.	CASGLATLSLRAPKDNEQFF	TGTGCTAGTGGTTTGGCTACCCTCTCTTTGCGAGCGCCAAAGGACAATGAGCAGTTCTTC
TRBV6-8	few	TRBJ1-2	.	CASSDTPSGGYTF	TGTGCCAGCAGTGACACCCCCTCGGGTGGCTACACCTTC
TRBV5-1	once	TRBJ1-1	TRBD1	CASSSGQPNTEAFF	TGCGCCAGCAGCTCGGGACAGCCTAACACTGAAGCTTTCTTT
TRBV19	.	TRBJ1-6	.	CASSYGRGGNSPLHF	TGTGCCAGTAGTTACGGGAGAGGGGGGAATTCACCCCTCCACTTT
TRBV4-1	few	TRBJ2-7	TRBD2	CASSQDLAGATFYEQYF	TGCGCCAGCAGCCAAGATCTAGCGGGGGCTACTTTCTACGAGCAGTACTTC
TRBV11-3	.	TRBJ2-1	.	CASSSSGLDASYNEQFF	TGTGCCAGCAGCTCAAGCGGGCTGGACGCTTCCTACAATGAGCAGTTCTTC
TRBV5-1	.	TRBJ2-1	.	CASSLYPRGYNEQFF	TGCGCCAGCAGCTTGTATCCGCGTGGATACAATGAGCAGTTCTTC
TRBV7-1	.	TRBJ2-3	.	CASSWDRGHRTDTQYF	TGTGCCAGCAGCTGGGACCGGGGACACCGCACAGATACGCAGTATTTT
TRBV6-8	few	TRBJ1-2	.	CASSPDDSGGYTF	TGTGCCAGCAGCCCAGACGACAGTGGAGGCTACACCTTC
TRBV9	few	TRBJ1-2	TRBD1	CASSLSGTGGFYGYTF	TGTGCCAGCAGTCTGTCCGGGACAGGGGGCTTCTACGGCTACACCTTC
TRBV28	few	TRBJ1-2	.	CASSSSDTGYGYTF	TGTGCCAGCAGTTCGTCAGATACTGGCTATGGCTACACCTTC
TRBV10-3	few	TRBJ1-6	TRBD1	CAVGPGGNSPLHF	TGTGCCGTTGGCCCAGGGGGAAATTCACCCCTCCACTTT
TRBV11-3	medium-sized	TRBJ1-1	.	CASSLRLGRGVGTEAFF	TGTGCCAGCAGCTTAAGACTTGGGCGCGGGGTCGGCACTGAAGCTTTCTTT
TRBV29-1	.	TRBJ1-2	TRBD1	CSVSPSTGQGRNNYGYTF	TGCAGCGTCTCCCCCTCAACGGGACAGGGACGGAACAACTATGGCTACACCTTC
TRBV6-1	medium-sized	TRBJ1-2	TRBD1	CASSEGEGTGFGYTF	TGTGCCAGCAGTGAAGGTGAAGGGACAGGGTTTGGCTACACCTTC
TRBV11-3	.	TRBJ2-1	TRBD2	CASSPEGLAGGLEQFF	TGTGCCAGCAGCCCCGAGGGACTAGCGGGGGGTTTAGAGCAGTTCTTC
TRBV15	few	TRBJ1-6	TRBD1	CATSRSGTANSPLHF	TGTGCCACCAGCAGATCCGGGACAGCTAATTCACCCCTCCACTTT
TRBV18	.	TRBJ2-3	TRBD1	CASSPGQGTDTQYF	TGTGCCAGCTCACCCGGACAGGGCACAGATACGCAGTATTTT
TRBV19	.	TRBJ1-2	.	CASWRGGGVSGYTF	TGTGCCAGTTGGAGAGGAGGGGGAGTTTCTGGCTACACCTTC
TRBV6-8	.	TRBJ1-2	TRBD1	CASLVDDGGTGMVGYGYTF	TGTGCCAGCCTAGTAGACGATGGGGGGACAGGGATGGTTGGCTATGGCTACACCTTC
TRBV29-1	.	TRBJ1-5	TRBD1	CSVEDRQGQPQHF	TGCAGCGTTGAGGACAGGCAGGGGCAGCCCCAGCATTTT
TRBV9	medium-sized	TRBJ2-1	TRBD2	CASSPSGTAYNEQFF	TGTGCCAGCAGCCCAAGCGGGACTGCTTACAATGAGCAGTTCTTC
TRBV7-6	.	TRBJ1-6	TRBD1	CASKGQGTINSPLHF	TGTGCCAGTAAGGGACAGGGGACGATTAATTCACCCCTCCACTTT
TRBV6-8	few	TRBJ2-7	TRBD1	CAVEQGGSSYEQYF	TGTGCCGTAGAACAGGGGGGTTCCTCCTACGAGCAGTACTTC
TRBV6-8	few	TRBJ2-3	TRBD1	CASTGQGGETDTQYF	TGTGCCAGTACCGGACAGGGAGGAGAAACAGATACGCAGTATTTT
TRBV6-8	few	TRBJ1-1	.	CASSVRNRENTEAFF	TGTGCCAGCAGTGTAAGGAACAGGGAGAACACTGAAGCTTTCTTT
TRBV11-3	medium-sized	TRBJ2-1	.	CASSLGLAGYNEQFF	TGTGCCAGCAGCTTAGGACTCGCGGGGTACAATGAGCAGTTCTTC
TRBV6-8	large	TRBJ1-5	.	CASSYSFQGNQPQHF	TGTGCCAGCAGTTACTCCTTCCAGGGGAATCAGCCCCAGCATTTT
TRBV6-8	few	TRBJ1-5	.	CASSDSPSQPQHF	TGTGCCAGCAGCGATTCCCCGTCCCAGCCCCAGCATTTT
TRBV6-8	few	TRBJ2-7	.	CASWSDGPYEQYF	TGTGCCAGCTGGTCGGACGGGCCCTACGAGCAGTACTTC
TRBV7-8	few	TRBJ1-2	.	CASTLRPTNYGYTF	TGTGCCAGCACCCTTCGCCCAACCAACTATGGCTACACCTTC
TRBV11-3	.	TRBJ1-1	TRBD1	CASIQGAGSAMNTEAFF	TGTGCCAGCATCCAGGGGGCAGGGAGTGCCATGAACACTGAAGCTTTCTTT
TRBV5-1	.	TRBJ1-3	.	CASSLNPGSGNTIYF	TGCGCCAGCAGCTTGAACCCCGGCTCTGGAAACACCATATATTTT
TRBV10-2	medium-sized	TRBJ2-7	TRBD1	CASSRRTPQGANDEQYF	TGCGCCAGCAGTCGTCGTACTCCTCAGGGGGCCAACGACGAGCAGTACTTC
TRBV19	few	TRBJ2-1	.	CASNSLTGENEQFF	TGTGCCAGTAACTCTTTAACAGGTGAGAATGAGCAGTTCTTC
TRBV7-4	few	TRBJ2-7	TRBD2	CASSLNAGGPYEQYF	TGTGCCAGCAGCTTAAACGCGGGAGGCCCCTACGAGCAGTACTTC
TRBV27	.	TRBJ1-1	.	CASSPIIQSRGAEAFF	TGTGCCAGCAGTCCGATCATTCAGTCGCGAGGCGCTGAAGCTTTCTTT
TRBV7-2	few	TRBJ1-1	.	CASSLGESTEAFF	TGTGCCAGCAGCTTAGGAGAAAGCACTGAAGCTTTCTTT
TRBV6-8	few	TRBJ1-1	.	CASSVNSDNTEAFF	TGTGCCAGCAGTGTAAACAGCGATAACACTGAAGCTTTCTTT
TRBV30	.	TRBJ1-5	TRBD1	CAWSFGQGNQPQHF	TGTGCCTGGAGTTTTGGACAGGGGAATCAGCCCCAGCATTTT
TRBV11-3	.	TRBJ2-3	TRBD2	CASSLELAGGRDTQYF	TGTGCCAGCAGCTTGGAGCTAGCGGGGGGCCGCGATACGCAGTATTTT
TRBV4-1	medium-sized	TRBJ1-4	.	CASSQSDTGRTEKLFF	TGCGCCAGCAGCCAGTCAGATACGGGGCGGACCGAAAAACTGTTTTTT
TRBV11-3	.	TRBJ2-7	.	CASSPSHESYEQYF	TGTGCCAGCAGCCCATCTCACGAGTCCTACGAGCAGTACTTC
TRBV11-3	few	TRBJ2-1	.	CASSLRSGTGYNEQFF	TGTGCCAGCAGCTTAAGAAGCGGGACAGGATATAATGAGCAGTTCTTC
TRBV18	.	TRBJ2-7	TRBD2	CASSPPRGGPYEQYF	TGTGCCAGCTCACCCCCCCGGGGGGGACCCTACGAGCAGTACTTC
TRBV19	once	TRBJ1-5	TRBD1	CASMKDRGFNQPQHF	TGTGCCAGTATGAAGGACAGGGGTTTCAATCAGCCCCAGCATTTT
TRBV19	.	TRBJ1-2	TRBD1	CASTNPPRGQDGYTF	TGTGCCAGTACCAATCCCCCGAGGGGGCAGGATGGCTACACCTTC
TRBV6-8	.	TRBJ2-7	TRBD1	CASSYTGGEQYF	TGTGCCAGCAGTTACACAGGGGGCGAGCAGTACTTC
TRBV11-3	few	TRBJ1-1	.	CASSLIGLMGTEAFF	TGTGCCAGCAGCTTGATAGGGCTGATGGGGACTGAAGCTTTCTTT
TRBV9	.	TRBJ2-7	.	CASRTDSGRQYF	TGTGCCAGCAGGACAGACAGCGGACGGCAGTACTTC
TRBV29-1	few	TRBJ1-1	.	CSVASTAMNTEAFF	TGCAGCGTTGCCTCGACAGCAATGAACACTGAAGCTTTCTTT